Listed below are T cell receptor beta chains from one sample, sequenced in a study of cytomegalovirus exposure and HLA in healthy donors. Sequencing used immunoSEQ multiplex PCR; TCRdb keeps in-frame clones, though not all of them. Among approximately 140,000 clones, around 75% were seen once, and the ten largest hold 3% to 3.5%. Sequenced material: PBMCs. Receptor source: a man aged 35 to 55 in good health and CMV-seronegative. Both conserved end residues are trimmed from each CDR3.

J gene: TRBJ1-6; V gene: TRBV28; CDR3 protein: ASSSPVPGQGLALH
J gene: TRBJ2-1; V gene: TRBV5-1; CDR3 protein: ASSFERGGTNNEQF
J gene: TRBJ2-1; V gene: TRBV7-2; CDR3 protein: ASSPRGGGGGIYNEQF
J gene: TRBJ2-7; V gene: TRBV5-6; CDR3 protein: ASSYRSKISYEQY
J gene: TRBJ1-5; V gene: TRBV30; CDR3 protein: AWATGINQPQH
J gene: TRBJ2-7; V gene: TRBV5-6; CDR3 protein: ASSLETQGQY
J gene: TRBJ2-5; V gene: TRBV2; CDR3 protein: ASRDRERRETQY
J gene: TRBJ1-2; V gene: TRBV28; CDR3 protein: ASSIPGLRSGYT
J gene: TRBJ2-2; V gene: TRBV7-8; CDR3 protein: ASSHRVRPGELF
J gene: TRBJ2-5; V gene: TRBV6-1; CDR3 protein: ASSEYPGGEETQY
J gene: TRBJ2-1; V gene: TRBV30; CDR3 protein: AWKERGGYNEQF
J gene: TRBJ2-5; V gene: TRBV5-1; CDR3 protein: ASSFIAGARETQY
J gene: TRBJ2-5; V gene: TRBV7-2; CDR3 protein: ASSKYRFEETQY
J gene: TRBJ1-4; V gene: TRBV5-8; CDR3 protein: ASSFGGDYEKLF
J gene: TRBJ1-1; V gene: TRBV5-1; CDR3 protein: ASSLYEDRAGEAF
J gene: TRBJ1-1; V gene: TRBV4-1; CDR3 protein: ASSLQGGTEAF
J gene: TRBJ2-5; V gene: TRBV18; CDR3 protein: ASSPPSSQTQY
J gene: TRBJ1-1; V gene: TRBV29-1; CDR3 protein: SVEGTGNTEAF
J gene: TRBJ2-3; V gene: TRBV6-1; CDR3 protein: ASSATGPSTDTQY
J gene: TRBJ2-6; V gene: TRBV7-7; CDR3 protein: ASSLAPGQGGTGANVLT
J gene: TRBJ1-3; V gene: TRBV6-5; CDR3 protein: ASSLRRGTIY
J gene: TRBJ1-3; V gene: TRBV7-3; CDR3 protein: ASSLDGGVSGNTIY
J gene: TRBJ2-7; V gene: TRBV5-6; CDR3 protein: ASSDTRDRGYYEQY
J gene: TRBJ2-1; V gene: TRBV5-6; CDR3 protein: ASSLGRGRRFREQF
J gene: TRBJ1-2; V gene: TRBV6-5; CDR3 protein: ASSSAGAAGGYT
J gene: TRBJ2-2; V gene: TRBV19; CDR3 protein: ASSPLPPWNTGELF
J gene: TRBJ2-1; V gene: TRBV5-1; CDR3 protein: ASSFGTSGAPYNEQF
J gene: TRBJ1-2; V gene: TRBV7-2; CDR3 protein: ASSLGGGPNYGYT
J gene: TRBJ2-5; V gene: TRBV6-5; CDR3 protein: ASIDPGTAQETQY
J gene: TRBJ2-3; V gene: TRBV19; CDR3 protein: ASSMTSGGPHGDTQY
J gene: TRBJ1-2; V gene: TRBV5-4; CDR3 protein: ASSPDTNYGYT
J gene: TRBJ2-6; V gene: TRBV6-1; CDR3 protein: ASSESWGGTGVGSGANVLT
J gene: TRBJ2-2; V gene: TRBV11-2; CDR3 protein: ASSPRGDLTGELF
J gene: TRBJ2-2; V gene: TRBV29-1; CDR3 protein: SAPGQGNTGELF
J gene: TRBJ2-1; V gene: TRBV5-1; CDR3 protein: ASSFPPYNEQF
J gene: TRBJ2-3; V gene: TRBV13; CDR3 protein: ASSFLGTDTQY
J gene: TRBJ2-7; V gene: TRBV7-9; CDR3 protein: ASSHRIAGLSSYEQY
J gene: TRBJ2-6; V gene: TRBV7-2; CDR3 protein: ASSTGPANVLT
J gene: TRBJ2-3; V gene: TRBV5-1; CDR3 protein: ASHGRPAGLTDTQY
J gene: TRBJ2-1; V gene: TRBV4-1; CDR3 protein: ASSQHEEIYNEQF
J gene: TRBJ1-2; V gene: TRBV9; CDR3 protein: ASSVAGPPNYGYT
J gene: TRBJ1-2; V gene: TRBV9; CDR3 protein: ASSVGQAYGYT
J gene: TRBJ2-2; V gene: TRBV27; CDR3 protein: ASRAGTKNTGELF
J gene: TRBJ1-6; V gene: TRBV5-4; CDR3 protein: ASSLGQVGHSPLH
J gene: TRBJ2-3; V gene: TRBV5-1; CDR3 protein: ASRWRGVDTQY
J gene: TRBJ2-3; V gene: TRBV29-1; CDR3 protein: SVEEDRETDTQY
J gene: TRBJ1-1; V gene: TRBV11-2; CDR3 protein: ASSLNRGMNTEAF
J gene: TRBJ1-5; V gene: TRBV4-1; CDR3 protein: ASSQVQGRLHQPQH
J gene: TRBJ1-5; V gene: TRBV28; CDR3 protein: ASSATGLGQPQH
J gene: TRBJ1-6; V gene: TRBV5-6; CDR3 protein: ASSLPGGDYNSPLH
J gene: TRBJ2-1; V gene: TRBV11-2; CDR3 protein: ASSLGTVNEQF
J gene: TRBJ2-2; V gene: TRBV7-2; CDR3 protein: ASSYRTGTGELF
J gene: TRBJ1-1; V gene: TRBV27; CDR3 protein: ASSLSGFGGMNTEAF
J gene: TRBJ1-1; V gene: TRBV5-1; CDR3 protein: ASSAITGGSTEAF
J gene: TRBJ1-1; V gene: TRBV7-2; CDR3 protein: ASSRINRNTEAF
J gene: TRBJ1-1; V gene: TRBV6-5; CDR3 protein: ASSSPGQVISEAF
J gene: TRBJ1-1; V gene: TRBV4-2; CDR3 protein: ASSQDSSGTGGNTEAF
J gene: TRBJ2-3; V gene: TRBV7-9; CDR3 protein: ASSHSGFIDTQY
J gene: TRBJ1-6; V gene: TRBV4-3; CDR3 protein: ASSQAGTGNSPLH